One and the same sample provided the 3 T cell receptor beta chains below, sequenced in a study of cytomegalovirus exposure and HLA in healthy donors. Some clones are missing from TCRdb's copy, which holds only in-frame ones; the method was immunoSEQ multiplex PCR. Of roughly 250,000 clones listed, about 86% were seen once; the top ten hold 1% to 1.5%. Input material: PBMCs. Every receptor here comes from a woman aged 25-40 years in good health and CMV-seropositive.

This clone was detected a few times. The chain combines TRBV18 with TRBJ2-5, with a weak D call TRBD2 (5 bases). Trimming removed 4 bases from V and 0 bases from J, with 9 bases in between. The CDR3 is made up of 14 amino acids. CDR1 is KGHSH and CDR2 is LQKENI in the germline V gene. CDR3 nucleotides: TGTGCCAGCTCACTTCGGCGGGACCAAGAGACCCAGTACTTC. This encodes CASSLRRDQETQYF.

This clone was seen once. The CDR3 DNA reads as TGTGCCAGCAGTTTAGGGGGGGACTTGTCCTACAATGAGCAGTTCTTC. It specifies CASSLGGDLSYNEQFF. The V call is TRBV27, the J call TRBJ2-1, with TRBD2 matching 7 bases. The CDR3 runs 16 residues. The germline CDR1 and CDR2 sequences are MNHEY and SMNVEV (reference sequence). With 2 bases clipped from V and 1 base from J, the junction kept 5 bases outside the gene matches.

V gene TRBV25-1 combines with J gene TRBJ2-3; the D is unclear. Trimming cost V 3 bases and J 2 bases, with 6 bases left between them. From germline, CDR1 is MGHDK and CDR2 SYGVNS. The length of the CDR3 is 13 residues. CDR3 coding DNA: TGTGCCAGCAGTGACACAGCCACAGATACGCAGTATTTT. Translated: CASSDTATDTQYF.